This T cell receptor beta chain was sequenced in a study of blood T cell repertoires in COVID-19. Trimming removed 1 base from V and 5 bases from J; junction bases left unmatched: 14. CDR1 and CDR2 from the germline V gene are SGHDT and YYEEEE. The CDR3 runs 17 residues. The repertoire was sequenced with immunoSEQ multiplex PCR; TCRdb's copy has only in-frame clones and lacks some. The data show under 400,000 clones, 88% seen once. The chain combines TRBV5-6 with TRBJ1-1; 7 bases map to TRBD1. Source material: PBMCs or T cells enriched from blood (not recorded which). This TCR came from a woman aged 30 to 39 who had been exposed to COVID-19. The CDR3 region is CASSLLGQVPRGTEAFF. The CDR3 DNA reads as TGTGCCAGCAGCTTGCTCGGACAGGTGCCCAGGGGGACTGAAGCTTTCTTT.